These T cell receptor beta chains were read from a single sample in a study of OX40 agonist ivuxolimab in advanced cancers. TCRdb keeps only in-frame clones here, not all; method: immunoSEQ multiplex PCR. The sample comprises approximately 40,000 clones, around 83% of which are singletons, and 20% to 25% rests with the top ten. The sequenced sample was CD4+ or CD8+ T cells sorted from blood, obtained in a trial of the OX40 agonist ivuxolimab. These receptors were obtained from an adult with an advanced solid tumor such as melanoma, head and neck, liver or kidney cancer. Both conserved end residues are part of each CDR3. The D gene is left open where the match is weak. For some rows the clone size is stated as once, few or many, or as a class when expanded; others skip it.

j_gene	d_gene	v_gene	abundance	CDR3aa	CDR3nt
TRBJ2-2	TRBD2	TRBV7-9	.	CASSATSGRATGELFF	TGTGCCAGCAGCGCGACTAGCGGGAGGGCCACCGGGGAGCTGTTTTTT
TRBJ2-7	.	TRBV30	.	CAGDQSSYEQYF	TGTGCCGGGGACCAAAGCTCCTACGAGCAGTACTTC
TRBJ2-3	TRBD2	TRBV30	.	CAWSVRGGPIVDTQYF	TGTGCCTGGAGTGTACGGGGGGGGCCTATTGTAGATACGCAGTATTTT
TRBJ2-7	.	TRBV7-9	.	CASSLEVRGPEQYF	TGTGCCAGCAGCTTAGAAGTAAGGGGCCCCGAGCAGTACTTC
TRBJ2-1	TRBD1	TRBV6-4	.	CASSDGGTGGVYEQFF	TGTGCCAGCAGTGACGGGGGAACAGGGGGCGTGTATGAGCAGTTCTTC
TRBJ1-2	TRBD1	TRBV7-9	.	CASSWEQGYYGYTF	TGTGCCAGCAGCTGGGAACAGGGGTACTATGGCTACACCTTC
TRBJ1-4	TRBD1	TRBV2	.	CASSVGTGLNEKLFF	TGTGCCAGCAGTGTCGGGACAGGGCTTAATGAAAAACTGTTTTTT
TRBJ2-5	.	TRBV6-6	.	CASSYRETQYF	TGTGCCAGCAGTTACAGGGAGACCCAGTACTTC
TRBJ2-1	TRBD1	TRBV6-1	.	CASSERGRALGGFF	TGTGCCAGCAGTGAAAGGGGGCGGGCGTTAGGGGGATTCTTC
TRBJ2-7	.	TRBV5-1	.	CASSLVGRTYEQYF	TGCGCCAGCAGCTTGGTGGGCAGGACCTACGAGCAGTACTTC
TRBJ2-2	.	TRBV5-1	.	CASSHSDSSNTGELFF	TGCGCCAGCAGCCATTCGGACTCAAGCAACACCGGGGAGCTGTTTTTT
TRBJ2-7	TRBD2	TRBV9	.	CASSASGGTPHEQYF	TGTGCCAGCAGCGCGAGCGGGGGGACACCCCACGAGCAGTACTTC
TRBJ1-4	.	TRBV7-9	.	CASSLRQSATNEKLFF	TGTGCCAGCAGCTTAAGGCAATCTGCAACTAATGAAAAACTGTTTTTT
TRBJ2-1	TRBD1	TRBV7-9	.	CASSPRTGENEQFF	TGTGCCAGCAGCCCTCGGACAGGGGAAAATGAGCAGTTCTTC
TRBJ2-6	TRBD1	TRBV30	few	CAWSPDRGSAAGANVLTF	TGTGCCTGGAGTCCGGACAGGGGGAGTGCCGCTGGGGCCAACGTCCTGACTTTC
TRBJ2-7	.	TRBV20-1	.	CSASSKYEQYF	TGCAGTGCTAGTAGTAAGTACGAGCAGTACTTC
TRBJ2-7	TRBD2	TRBV4-2	.	CASSQAGRGTDYEQYF	TGTGCCAGCAGCCAAGCCGGGAGGGGGACCGACTACGAGCAGTACTTC
TRBJ2-6	.	TRBV7-8	.	CASSLPWAGVSPSGANVLTF	TGTGCCAGCAGCTTGCCTTGGGCAGGGGTCTCCCCCTCTGGGGCCAACGTCCTGACTTTC
TRBJ2-1	TRBD2	TRBV9	.	CASSDRTSGIRNEQFF	TGTGCCAGCAGCGACCGGACTAGCGGGATACGCAATGAGCAGTTCTTC
TRBJ1-2	.	TRBV7-9	once	CASSLGYRNYGYTF	TGTGCCAGCAGCTTAGGGTACAGGAACTATGGCTACACCTTC